The entry that follows covers one T cell receptor (beta chain) sequence. Its antigen is not known. The entry originates in a study of early T cells in non-severe SARS-CoV-2 infection. The overall study: Sequencing was performed on bulk RNA from unsorted whole blood, leaving chains unpaired. Notes on the study in general: Private and CD4 specificities were missed by VDJdb matching, skewed to anti-spike CD8.

The TCR library protocol attached unique molecular identifiers to the individual cDNA molecules. One entry per CDR3 protein, called by TCRdb with MiXCR from the 5' RACE reads. In the table there are 45,000 to 50,000 distinct CDR3 sequences, roughly 5.3% of which are singletons. With 7 bases removed from V and 2 bases from J, the gap between germline ends came to 15 bases. Germline CDR1 SQVTM, CDR2 ANQGSEA. The CDR3 is 13 amino acids. The sequence derives from an adult who was a healthcare worker with PCR-confirmed SARS-CoV-2 infection or an uninfected control (not recorded which). The specimen was whole blood. The gene calls are TRBV29-1 and TRBJ2-7; no reliable D call. CDR3 in DNA: TGCAGCGCCCGGGCCGACGTAACCTACGAGCAGTACTTC. This sequence encodes CSARADVTYEQYF.